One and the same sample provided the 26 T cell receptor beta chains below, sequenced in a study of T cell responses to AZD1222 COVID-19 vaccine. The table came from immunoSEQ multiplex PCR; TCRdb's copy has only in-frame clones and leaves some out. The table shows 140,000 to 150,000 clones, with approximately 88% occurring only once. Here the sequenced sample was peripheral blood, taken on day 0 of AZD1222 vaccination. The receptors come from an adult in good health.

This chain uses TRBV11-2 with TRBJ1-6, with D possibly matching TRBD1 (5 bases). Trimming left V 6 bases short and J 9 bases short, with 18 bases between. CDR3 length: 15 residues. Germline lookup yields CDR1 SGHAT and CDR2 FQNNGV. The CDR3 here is CASSLSDSRASPLHF. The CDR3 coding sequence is TGTGCCAGCAGTTTATCAGACAGCCGTGCTTCACCCCTCCACTTT.

The CDR3 loop is CASSAGRIATNEKLFF. CDR3 nucleotide sequence: TGTGCCAGCAGTGCCGGACGGATAGCAACTAATGAAAAACTGTTTTTT. V gene TRBV25-1 combines with J gene TRBJ1-4, with D unclear. Trimming cost V 4 bases and J 0 bases, with 12 bases left between them. The CDR3 length is 16 residues. Germline CDR1 is MGHDK and CDR2 is SYGVNS.

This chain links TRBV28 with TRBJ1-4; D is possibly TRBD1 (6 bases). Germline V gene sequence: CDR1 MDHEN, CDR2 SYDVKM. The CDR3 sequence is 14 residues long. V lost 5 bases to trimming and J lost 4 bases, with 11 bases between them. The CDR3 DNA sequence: TGTGCCAGCAGTGGGACACAGAGTAATGAAAAACTGTTTTTT. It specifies CASSGTQSNEKLFF.

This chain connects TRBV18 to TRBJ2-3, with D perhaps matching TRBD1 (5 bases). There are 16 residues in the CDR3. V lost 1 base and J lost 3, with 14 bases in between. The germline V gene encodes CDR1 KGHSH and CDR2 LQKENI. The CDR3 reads CASSPRQGLGTDTQYF. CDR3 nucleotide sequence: TGTGCCAGCTCACCACGGCAGGGTTTAGGGACAGATACGCAGTATTTT.

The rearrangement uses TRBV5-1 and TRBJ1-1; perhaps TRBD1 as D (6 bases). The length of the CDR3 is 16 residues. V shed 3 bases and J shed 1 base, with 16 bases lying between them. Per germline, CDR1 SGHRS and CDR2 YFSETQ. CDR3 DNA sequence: TGCGCCAGCAGCTCGGGTGACAGGAGCAAGAACACTGAAGCTTTCTTT. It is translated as CASSSGDRSKNTEAFF.

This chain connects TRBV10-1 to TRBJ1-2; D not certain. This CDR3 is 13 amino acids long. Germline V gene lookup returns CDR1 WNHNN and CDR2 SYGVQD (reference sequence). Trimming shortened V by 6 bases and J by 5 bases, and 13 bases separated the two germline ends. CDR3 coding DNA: TGCGCCAGCAGATCCTGCTCCAGGTATGGCTACACCTTC. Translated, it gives CASRSCSRYGYTF.

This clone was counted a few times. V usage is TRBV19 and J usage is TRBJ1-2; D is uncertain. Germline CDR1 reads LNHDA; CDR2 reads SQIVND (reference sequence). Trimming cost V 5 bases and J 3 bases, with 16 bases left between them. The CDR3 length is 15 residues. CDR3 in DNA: TGTGCCAGTAGTCCCCGGAGGCAGGACTACTATGGCTACACCTTC. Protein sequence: CASSPRRQDYYGYTF.

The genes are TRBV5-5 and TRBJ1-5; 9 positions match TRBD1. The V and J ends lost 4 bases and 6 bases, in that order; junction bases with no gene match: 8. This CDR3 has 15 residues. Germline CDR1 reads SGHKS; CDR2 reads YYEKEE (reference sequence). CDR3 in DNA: TGTGCCAGCAGCGCGGACAGGGGAAGGGGTCAGCCCCAGCATTTT. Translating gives CASSADRGRGQPQHF.

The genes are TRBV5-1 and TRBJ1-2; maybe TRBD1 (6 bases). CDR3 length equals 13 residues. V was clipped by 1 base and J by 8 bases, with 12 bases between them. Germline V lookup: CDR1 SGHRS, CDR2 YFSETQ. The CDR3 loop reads CASSLRGQVGYTF. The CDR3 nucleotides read TGCGCCAGCAGCTTGCGGGGGCAGGTCGGCTACACCTTC. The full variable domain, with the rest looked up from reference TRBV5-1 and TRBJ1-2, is KAGVTQTPRYLIKTRGQQVTLSCSPISGHRSVSWYQQTPGQGLQFLFEYFSETQRNKGNFPGRFSGRQFSNSRSEMNVSTLELGDSALYLCASSLRGQVGYTFGSGTRLTVV.

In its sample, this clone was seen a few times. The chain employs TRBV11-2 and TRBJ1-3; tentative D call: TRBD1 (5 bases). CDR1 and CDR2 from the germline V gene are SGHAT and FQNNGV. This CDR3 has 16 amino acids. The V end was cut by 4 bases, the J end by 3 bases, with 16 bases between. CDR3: CASSSGRGLFGNTIYF. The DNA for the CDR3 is TGTGCCAGCAGCTCCGGTAGGGGATTGTTTGGAAACACCATATATTTT.

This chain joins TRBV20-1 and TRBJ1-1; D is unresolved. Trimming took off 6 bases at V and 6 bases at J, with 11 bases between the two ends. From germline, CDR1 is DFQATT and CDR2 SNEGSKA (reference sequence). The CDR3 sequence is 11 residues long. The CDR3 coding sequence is TGCAGTGCGAAGTCCGGGGCTGAAGCTTTCTTT. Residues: CSAKSGAEAFF.

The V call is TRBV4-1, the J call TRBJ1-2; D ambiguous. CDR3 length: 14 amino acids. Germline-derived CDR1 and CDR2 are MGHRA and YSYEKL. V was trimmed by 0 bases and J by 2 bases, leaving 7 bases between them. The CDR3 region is CASSQESLNYGYTF. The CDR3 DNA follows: TGCGCCAGCAGCCAAGAGTCACTGAACTATGGCTACACCTTC.

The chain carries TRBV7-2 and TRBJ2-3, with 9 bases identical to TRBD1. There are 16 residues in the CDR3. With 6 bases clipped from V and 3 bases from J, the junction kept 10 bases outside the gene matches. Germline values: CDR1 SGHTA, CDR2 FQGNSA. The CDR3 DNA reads TGTGCCAGCAGAAAAGGGGGGACAGGGTGGACAGATACGCAGTATTTT. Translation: CASRKGGTGWTDTQYF.

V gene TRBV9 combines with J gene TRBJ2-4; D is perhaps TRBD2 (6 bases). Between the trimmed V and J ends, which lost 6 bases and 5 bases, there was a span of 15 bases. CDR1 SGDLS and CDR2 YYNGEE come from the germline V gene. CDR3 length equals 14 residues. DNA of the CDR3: TGTGCCAGCAATCGTTGGGGGGATCAAAACATTCAGTACTTC. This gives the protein CASNRWGDQNIQYF.

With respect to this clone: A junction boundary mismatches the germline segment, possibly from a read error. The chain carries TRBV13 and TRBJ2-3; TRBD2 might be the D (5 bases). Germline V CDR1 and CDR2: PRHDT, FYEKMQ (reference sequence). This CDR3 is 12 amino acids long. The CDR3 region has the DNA TGTGCCAGCAGCTACGACGGACTCCAACCCGATTTT. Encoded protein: CASSYDGLQPDF. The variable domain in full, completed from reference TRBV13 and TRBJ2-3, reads AAGVIQSPRHLIKEKRETATLKCYPIPRHDTVYWYQQGPGQDPQFLISFYEKMQSDKGSIPDRFSAQQFSDYHSELNMSSLELGDSALYFCASSYDGLQPDFGPGTRLTVL.

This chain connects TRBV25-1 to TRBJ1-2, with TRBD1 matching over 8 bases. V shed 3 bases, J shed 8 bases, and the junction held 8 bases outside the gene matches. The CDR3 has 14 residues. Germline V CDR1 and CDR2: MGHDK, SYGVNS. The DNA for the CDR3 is TGTGCCAGCAGTGATTCGGACAGGGTTGGCGGCTACACCTTC. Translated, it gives CASSDSDRVGGYTF.

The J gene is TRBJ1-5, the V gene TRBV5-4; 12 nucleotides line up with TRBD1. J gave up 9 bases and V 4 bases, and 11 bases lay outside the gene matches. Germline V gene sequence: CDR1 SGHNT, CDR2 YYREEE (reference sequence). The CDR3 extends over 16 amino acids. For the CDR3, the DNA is TGTGCCAGCAGCCCCCACCCGGGACAGGGGGCAGGGCCCCAGCATTTT. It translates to CASSPHPGQGAGPQHF. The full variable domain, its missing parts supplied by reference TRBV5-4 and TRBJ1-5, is ETGVTQSPTHLIKTRGQQVTLRCSSQSGHNTVSWYQQALGQGPQFIFQYYREEENGRGNFPPRFSGLQFPNYSSELNVNALELDDSALYLCASSPHPGQGAGPQHFGDGTRLSIL.

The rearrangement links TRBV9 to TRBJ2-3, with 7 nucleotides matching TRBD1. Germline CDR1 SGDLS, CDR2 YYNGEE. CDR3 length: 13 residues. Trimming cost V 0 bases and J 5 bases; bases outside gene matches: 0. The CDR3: CASSVGDRDTQYF. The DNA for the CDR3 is TGTGCCAGCAGCGTAGGGGACAGAGATACGCAGTATTTT.

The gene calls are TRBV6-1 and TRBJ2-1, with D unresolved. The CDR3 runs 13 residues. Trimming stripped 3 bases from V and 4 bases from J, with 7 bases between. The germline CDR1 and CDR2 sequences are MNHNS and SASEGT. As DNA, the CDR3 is TGTGCCAGCAGTGAGACCAAGTACAATGAGCAGTTCTTC. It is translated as CASSETKYNEQFF.

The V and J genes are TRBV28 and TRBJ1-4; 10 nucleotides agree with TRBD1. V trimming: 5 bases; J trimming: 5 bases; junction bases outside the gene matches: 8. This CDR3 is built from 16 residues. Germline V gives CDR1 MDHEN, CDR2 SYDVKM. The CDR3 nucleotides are TGTGCCAGCAGTCTCCCCGACAGGGGGCGCAATGAAAAACTGTTTTTT. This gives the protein CASSLPDRGRNEKLFF.

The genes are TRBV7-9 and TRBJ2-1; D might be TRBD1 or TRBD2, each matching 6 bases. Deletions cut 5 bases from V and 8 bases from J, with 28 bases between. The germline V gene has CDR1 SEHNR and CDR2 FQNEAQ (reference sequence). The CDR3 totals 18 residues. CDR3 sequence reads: CASSQGRRATQGRDEQFF. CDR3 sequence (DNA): TGTGCCAGCAGCCAGGGGAGGCGGGCTACCCAAGGAAGAGATGAGCAGTTCTTC.

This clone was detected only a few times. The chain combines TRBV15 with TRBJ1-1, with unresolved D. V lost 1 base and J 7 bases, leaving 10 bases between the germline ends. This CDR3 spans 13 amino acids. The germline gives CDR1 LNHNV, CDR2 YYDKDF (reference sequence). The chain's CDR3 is CATSRGRGIEAFF. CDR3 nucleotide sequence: TGTGCCACCAGCAGAGGACGAGGTATTGAAGCTTTCTTT.

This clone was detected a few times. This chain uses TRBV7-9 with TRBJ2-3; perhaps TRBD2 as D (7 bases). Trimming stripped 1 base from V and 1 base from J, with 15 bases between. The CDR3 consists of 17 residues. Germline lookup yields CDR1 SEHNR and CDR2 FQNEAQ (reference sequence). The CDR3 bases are TGTGCCAGCAGCTTAGGTGAGGCGGGGGCCCGCACAGATACGCAGTATTTT. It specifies CASSLGEAGARTDTQYF.

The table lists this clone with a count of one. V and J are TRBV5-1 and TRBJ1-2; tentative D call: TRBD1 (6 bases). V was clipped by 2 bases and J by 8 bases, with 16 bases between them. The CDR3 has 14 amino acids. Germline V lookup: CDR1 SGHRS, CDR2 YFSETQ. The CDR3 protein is CASSFHGAGGGYTF. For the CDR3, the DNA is TGCGCCAGCAGCTTCCATGGGGCGGGGGGCGGCTACACCTTC.

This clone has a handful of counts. In DNA, the CDR3 is TGTGCCAGCAGTGATCGTCGGGAAAACCGATACGAGCAGTACTTC. It yields the protein CASSDRRENRYEQYF. The chain has TRBV2 and TRBJ2-7, with D perhaps TRBD2 (5 bases). This CDR3 has 15 residues. Trimming stripped 3 bases from V and 4 bases from J, with 16 bases between. Per the germline V gene, CDR1 is SNHLY and CDR2 is FYNNEI.

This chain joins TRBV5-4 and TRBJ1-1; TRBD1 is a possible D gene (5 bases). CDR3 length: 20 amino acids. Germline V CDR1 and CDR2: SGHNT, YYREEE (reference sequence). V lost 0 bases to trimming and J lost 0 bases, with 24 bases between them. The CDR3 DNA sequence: TGTGCCAGCAGCTTGGGACTACAGGACGGGGCGACCGGTTTGAACACTGAAGCTTTCTTT. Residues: CASSLGLQDGATGLNTEAFF.